Below, 22 T cell receptor beta chains from the same sample are listed, as sequenced in a study of response to subunit inactivated influenza vaccine. TCRdb called the RT-PCR reads again in MiXCR, with one record for every CDR3 protein. This table holds hundreds of thousands of distinct CDR3 sequences, approximately 14% found once. The sample in question was PBMCs from blood, obtained 14 days before vaccination. These receptors originate from a man in his fifties who received an inactivated influenza vaccine.

This clonotype was found many times. This chain connects TRBV7-8 to TRBJ2-3, with D maybe TRBD2 (6 bases). Germline CDR1 SGHVS, CDR2 FQNEAQ. Trimming took off 5 bases at V and 8 bases at J, with 20 bases between the two ends. The CDR3 covers 15 residues. The CDR3 bases are TGTGCCAGCAGCCCCAGCGGAGGGGATGGTGGTACGCAGTATTTT. This encodes CASSPSGGDGGTQYF.

This clonotype came up a few times. The rearrangement joins TRBV3-1 to TRBJ1-1; no clear D gene. The CDR3 is made up of 14 amino acids. Per germline, CDR1 LGHDT and CDR2 YNNKEL (reference sequence). Trimming removed 2 bases from V and 1 base from J, with 8 bases in between. CDR3 nucleotides: TGTGCCAGCAGCCAAAACGGCGCGAACACTGAAGCTTTCTTT. Translation: CASSQNGANTEAFF.

The chain uses TRBV6-1 and TRBJ1-3; maybe TRBD1 (6 bases). The germline gives CDR1 MNHNS, CDR2 SASEGT. The CDR3 has 15 amino acids. Trimming stripped 6 bases from V and 3 bases from J, with 15 bases between. The CDR3 nucleotides are TGTGCCAGCAGACGATCGGGACAAGATGGAAACACCATATATTTT. Translated, it gives CASRRSGQDGNTIYF.

The chain recombines TRBV18 with TRBJ2-5, with TRBD2 identical over 7 bases. The V gene end was trimmed by 3 bases and the J gene end by 9 bases; junction bases not matched to a gene: 7. Germline-derived CDR1 and CDR2 are KGHSH and LQKENI. This CDR3 contains 13 residues. CDR3 sequence: CASSPSDAGAQYF. The CDR3 DNA reads as TGTGCCAGCTCACCCTCGGACGCGGGGGCCCAGTACTTC. The full variable domain, in which reference TRBV18 and TRBJ2-5 provide the parts outside the CDR3, is NAGVMQNPRHLVRRRGQEARLRCSPMKGHSHVYWYRQLPEEGLKFMVYLQKENIIDESGMPKERFSAEFPKEGPSILRIQQVVRGDSAAYFCASSPSDAGAQYFGPGTRLLVL.

This clonotype appeared a few times. The J gene is TRBJ2-1, the V gene TRBV5-1; D perhaps matches TRBD1 (6 bases). The germline V gene has CDR1 SGHRS and CDR2 YFSETQ. The ends were cut back, 5 bases at V and 7 bases at J, with 19 bases in the middle. The CDR3 loop spans 15 amino acids. The CDR3 here is CASRDGYRGFNEQFF. The CDR3 DNA reads TGCGCCAGCAGAGATGGATATAGGGGGTTTAATGAGCAGTTCTTC.

A remark on this clonotype: With a much larger clone just one base away, this may be a read error. The chain recombines TRBV28 with TRBJ2-4; a weak D match, TRBD1 (5 bases). V lost 5 bases and J 8 bases, leaving 16 bases between the germline ends. This CDR3 is 14 amino acids long. CDR1 is MDHEN, CDR2 SYDVKM, per germline. Here the CDR3 reads CASSTLNRKDIQYF. CDR3 in DNA: TGTGCCAGCAGTACCCTTAACAGGAAGGACATTCAGTACTTC.

The V gene is TRBV9, the J gene TRBJ2-7, with D possibly matching TRBD1 (7 bases). The CDR3 has 15 residues. V gave up 0 bases and J gave up 2 bases, with 12 bases separating them. Germline V CDR1 and CDR2: SGDLS, YYNGEE. The CDR3 nucleotides are TGTGCCAGCAGCGTAGGCGGGACAGTTCCCTACGAGCAGTACTTC. Protein sequence: CASSVGGTVPYEQYF.

V and J are TRBV11-2 and TRBJ2-7; D is perhaps TRBD1 (6 bases). The CDR3 extends over 14 amino acids. The V gene lost 1 base and the J gene lost 3 bases, with 10 bases spanning the gap. Looked up from germline, CDR1 is SGHAT and CDR2 is FQNNGV. CDR3 coding DNA: TGTGCCAGCAGCTTAGGTAAAGGGGGCTACGAGCAGTACTTC. It codes for CASSLGKGGYEQYF.

This clonotype has more than one count but fewer than ten. The CDR3 protein is CASRPSAGLETQYF. The CDR3 DNA is TGTGCCAGCAGGCCCTCCGCGGGCCTGGAGACCCAGTACTTC. This sequence joins TRBV27 and TRBJ2-5, with D possibly TRBD2 on 5 matching bases. Per the germline V gene, CDR1 is MNHEY and CDR2 is SMNVEV (reference sequence). The V gene lost 6 bases and the J gene lost 5 bases, with 16 bases spanning the gap. The length of the CDR3 is 14 residues.

This chain uses TRBV28 with TRBJ2-5; D gene uncertain. From germline, CDR1 is MDHEN and CDR2 SYDVKM. The CDR3 spans 12 residues. V lost 7 bases, J lost 2 bases, and 8 bases lay in between. CDR3 DNA sequence: TGTGCCAGCACCCAGACACAAGAGACCCAGTACTTC. Protein: CASTQTQETQYF.

This clonotype came up a few times. V usage is TRBV12-3 or TRBV12-4 and J usage is TRBJ1-6, with TRBD1 matching over 9 bases. The CDR3 length is 14 residues. V shed 6 bases, J shed 7 bases, and the junction held 4 bases outside the gene matches. The CDR3 bases are TGTGCCAGCAGAGGGGGACAGGGAAATTCACCCCTCCACTTT. Residues: CASRGGQGNSPLHF.

This chain links TRBV7-8 with TRBJ2-1; 8 bases match TRBD2. Trimming took 2 bases from V and 5 from J; bases not matched to a gene: 5. The CDR3 length is 15 residues. Germline CDR1 reads SGHVS; CDR2 reads FQNEAQ. The CDR3 coding sequence is TGTGCCAGCAGCTTATCGGGGGGGTTCAACAATGAGCAGTTCTTC. This sequence encodes CASSLSGGFNNEQFF.

As to this clonotype: Relative to the germline gene, one junction end is altered; a read error may explain this. The chain has TRBV29-1 and TRBJ2-7; 12 nucleotides line up with TRBD1. The germline V gene has CDR1 SQVTM and CDR2 ANQGSEA. This CDR3 spans 15 amino acids. The CDR3 DNA follows: TGCAGCGGTGAAGCCGGGACAGGGGGCCGATACGAGCAGTACTTC. Translating gives CSGEAGTGGRYEQYF.

This clonotype was observed at least ten times. The V gene is TRBV29-1, the J gene TRBJ1-3; a weak D match, TRBD1 (5 bases). The V end lost 4 bases, the J end lost 8 bases, and 15 bases lay between the germline ends. The CDR3 extends over 13 amino acids. Germline V CDR1 and CDR2: SQVTM, ANQGSEA. The CDR3 region is CSVAQGVGDTIYF. CDR3 DNA sequence: TGCAGCGTTGCCCAGGGTGTAGGAGACACCATATATTTT.

The chain uses TRBV4-2 and TRBJ1-1; TRBD1 might be the D (5 bases). V dropped 1 base and J dropped 7 bases, with 16 bases sitting between them. CDR1 and CDR2 (germline): LGHNA, YNFKEQ. This CDR3 has 15 residues. This CDR3 is CASSQVQTGAGEAFF. The CDR3 DNA sequence: TGTGCCAGCAGCCAAGTCCAAACTGGGGCGGGTGAAGCTTTCTTT.

This clonotype was detected many times. The J gene is TRBJ2-7, the V gene TRBV6-2 or TRBV6-3; no reliable D call. CDR1 and CDR2 (germline): MNHEY, SVGEGT. The CDR3 is 13 residues long. Trimming removed 2 bases at V and 3 bases at J, with 8 bases between. CDR3 protein: CASSYLRGYEQYF. CDR3 DNA sequence: TGTGCCAGCAGTTACCTCCGCGGCTACGAGCAGTACTTC.

The chain joins TRBV11-2 to TRBJ2-3; D not certain. CDR1 is SGHAT, CDR2 FQNNGV, per germline. CDR3 length: 14 amino acids. V was cut by 1 base and J by 2 bases, with 7 bases left in between. The CDR3 loop is CASSLVFATDTQYF. CDR3 DNA: TGTGCCAGCAGCTTAGTATTCGCCACAGATACGCAGTATTTT. The entire variable domain, with the rest obtained from reference TRBV11-2 and TRBJ2-3, is as follows: EAGVAQSPRYKIIEKRQSVAFWCNPISGHATLYWYQQILGQGPKLLIQFQNNGVVDDSQLPKDRFSAERLKGVDSTLKIQPAKLEDSAVYLCASSLVFATDTQYFGPGTRLTVL.

This clonotype was detected ten times or more. The chain employs TRBV4-1 and TRBJ1-1, with D perhaps TRBD1 (5 bases). The CDR3 length is 16 residues. Germline V CDR1 and CDR2: MGHRA, YSYEKL. Deletions cut 3 bases from V and 5 bases from J, with 19 bases between. The DNA of the CDR3 is TGCGCCAGCAGCCAGAACGGTTGGGGGGGGGATACTGAAGCTTTCTTT. Its translation is CASSQNGWGGDTEAFF.

In this sample, this clonotype turned up a few times. The rearrangement uses TRBV18 and TRBJ1-2; tentative D call: TRBD1 (5 bases). Germline CDR1 reads KGHSH; CDR2 reads LQKENI. The CDR3 has 15 residues. Trimming stripped 3 bases from V and 5 bases from J, with 16 bases between. The DNA of the CDR3 is TGTGCCAGCTCACCTCCCTCCGGGACGGGATATGGCTACACCTTC. Its translation: CASSPPSGTGYGYTF.

This clonotype was counted a few times. This chain joins TRBV28 and TRBJ1-1; 7 nucleotides agree with TRBD1. CDR1 and CDR2 from the germline V gene are MDHEN and SYDVKM. The J segment lost 5 bases and the V segment lost 9 bases, leaving 9 bases of the junction unmatched. The CDR3 is 13 residues long. CDR3 in amino acids: CASETGKRTEAFF. In DNA, the CDR3 is TGTGCCAGTGAGACAGGGAAAAGAACTGAAGCTTTCTTT.

This clonotype was counted a few times. The V and J genes are TRBV29-1 and TRBJ2-5; D might be TRBD2 (6 bases). The CDR3 totals 14 residues. Trimming took off 6 bases at V and 0 bases at J, with 14 bases between the two ends. Germline CDR1 and CDR2: SQVTM and ANQGSEA. CDR3 coding DNA: TGCAGCGTCCCTCCCGCGGGGTACCAAGAGACCCAGTACTTC. As protein: CSVPPAGYQETQYF.

This clonotype has at least ten counts. V gene TRBV11-2 combines with J gene TRBJ2-1; D is possibly TRBD1 (5 bases). The germline V and J ends were trimmed by 5 bases and 0 bases, with 20 bases remaining between them. Germline CDR1 is SGHAT and CDR2 is FQNNGV. This CDR3 comprises 18 residues. CDR3 loop: CASSLRGRAPSSYNEQFF. As DNA, the CDR3 is TGTGCCAGCAGCCTAAGGGGCAGGGCGCCAAGCTCCTACAATGAGCAGTTCTTC.